These T cell receptor beta chains were read from a single sample in a study of blood T cell repertoires in COVID-19. Profiling relied on immunoSEQ multiplex PCR, and the TCRdb table lists in-frame clones only, not all of them. The sample yields fewer than 350,000 clones, about 85% seen once. The sample taken for sequencing was PBMCs or T cells enriched from blood (not recorded which). The receptors were sampled from a woman aged 50 to 60 who had recovered from COVID-19. Each CDR3 is given with its conserved first and last residue. The order of the fields is V gene, D gene, J gene, clone size, CDR3 DNA, CDR3 protein. A D gene is named only where the DNA matches it firmly. Size is stated for part of the rows, as once, few or many counts, or as a class when the clone is expanded.

>TRBV11-2|.|TRBJ1-1|.
TGTGCCAGCAGCTCTCAGAGGTGGAACACTGAAGCTTTCTTT
CASSSQRWNTEAFF
>TRBV18|TRBD1|TRBJ1-2|.
TGTGCCAGCTCACCCGGACAGGCAAATACCGATGGCTACACCTTC
CASSPGQANTDGYTF
>TRBV19|.|TRBJ2-3|.
TGTGCCAGTACTGGACTCACAGATACGCAGTATTTT
CASTGLTDTQYF
>TRBV11-2|TRBD2|TRBJ2-2|.
TGTGCCAGCAGCTTAGATTTTCGGGCTAGCGGGGCCACCGGGGAGCTGTTTTTT
CASSLDFRASGATGELFF
>TRBV23-1|TRBD1|TRBJ2-3|.
TGCGCCAGCAGTCAATCGGGACAGGACACAGATACGCAGTATTTT
CASSQSGQDTDTQYF
>TRBV30|.|TRBJ2-7|.
TGTGCCTGGAATGCAGGTCCCGCGGGAGAGCAGTACTTC
CAWNAGPAGEQYF
>TRBV5-5|TRBD1|TRBJ1-2|.
TGTGCCAGCTCGCAAGAGGGGGCGCGGGGCTACACCTTC
CASSQEGARGYTF
>TRBV29-1|TRBD1|TRBJ1-2|.
TGCAGCGTTACCCAGGGACAGGGAACAGGCTACACCTTC
CSVTQGQGTGYTF
>TRBV2|.|TRBJ1-1|.
TGTGCCAGCAGTGAACAGGGGCGGGACACTGAAGCTTTCTTT
CASSEQGRDTEAFF
>TRBV7-3|TRBD2|TRBJ2-3|.
TGTGCCAGCAGCTTTCAAGCGGGGGGCACAGATACGCAGTATTTT
CASSFQAGGTDTQYF
>TRBV5-6|.|TRBJ1-4|.
TGTGCCAGCAGCTTGGTTCCGCCGGTAAGGGGTGAAAAACTGTTTTTT
CASSLVPPVRGEKLFF
>TRBV7-9|.|TRBJ1-4|.
TGTGCCAGCAGTCCACTGGGGGCTGGGATTGGAAAACTGTTTTTT
CASSPLGAGIGKLFF
>TRBV5-1|TRBD1|TRBJ1-2|.
TGCGCCAGCAGCTTGGCTTTGACAGGGGTTTCCTCTAACTATGGCTACACCTTC
CASSLALTGVSSNYGYTF
>TRBV9|TRBD2|TRBJ2-1|.
TGTGCCAGCAGCGTAGTTTTCGGGGGGGCAACCAATGAGCAGTTCTTC
CASSVVFGGATNEQFF
>TRBV7-2|TRBD2|TRBJ2-2|.
TGTGCCAGCAGCTTAATACCGACGCGGGGGAGGAACACCGGGGAGCTGTTTTTT
CASSLIPTRGRNTGELFF
>TRBV5-1|.|TRBJ1-1|.
TGCGCCAGCAGCTCCTTGGTCGGGAGGGGGACTGAAGCTTTCTTT
CASSSLVGRGTEAFF
>TRBV28|.|TRBJ2-2|few
TGTGCCAGCAGTCTTCTCCAGGGTGGGCTGTTTTTT
CASSLLQGGLFF
>TRBV5-5|TRBD1|TRBJ1-6|.
TGTGCCAGCAGCTTGCTAAGACAGGGGGACGGGTCCTATAATTCACCCCTCCACTTT
CASSLLRQGDGSYNSPLHF
>TRBV6-1|.|TRBJ1-2|.
TGTGCCAGCAGTGAAGCGCTAGGCAGCAACTATGGCTACACCTTC
CASSEALGSNYGYTF
>TRBV27|TRBD1|TRBJ1-1|.
TGTGCCAGCAAGCGGGACAGGGGCACTGAAGCTTTCTTT
CASKRDRGTEAFF
>TRBV3-1/TRBV3-2|.|TRBJ2-2|.
TGTAACCAAAGTTGCGGCACCGGGGAGCTGTTTTTT
CNQSCGTGELFF
>TRBV11-2|TRBD1|TRBJ1-1|.
TGTGCCAGCTCCAGAGGGACAGACACTGAAGCTTTCTTT
CASSRGTDTEAFF